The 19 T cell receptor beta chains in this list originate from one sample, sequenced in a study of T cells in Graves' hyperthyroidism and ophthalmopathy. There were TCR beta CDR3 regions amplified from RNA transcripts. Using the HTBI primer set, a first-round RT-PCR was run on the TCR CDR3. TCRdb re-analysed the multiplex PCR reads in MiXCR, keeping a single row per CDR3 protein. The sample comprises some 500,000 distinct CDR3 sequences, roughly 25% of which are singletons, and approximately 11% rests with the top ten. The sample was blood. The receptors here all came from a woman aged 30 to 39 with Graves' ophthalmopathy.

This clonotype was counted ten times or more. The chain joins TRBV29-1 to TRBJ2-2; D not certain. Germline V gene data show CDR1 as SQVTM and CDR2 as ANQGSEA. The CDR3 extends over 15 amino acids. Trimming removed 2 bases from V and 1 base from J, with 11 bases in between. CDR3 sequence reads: CSVESASLNTGELFF. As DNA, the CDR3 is TGCAGCGTTGAATCTGCCAGCCTGAACACCGGGGAGCTGTTTTTT.

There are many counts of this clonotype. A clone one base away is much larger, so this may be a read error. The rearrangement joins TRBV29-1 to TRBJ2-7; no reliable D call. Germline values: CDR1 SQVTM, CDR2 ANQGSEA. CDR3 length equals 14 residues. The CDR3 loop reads CSVEVGRQAYGQYF. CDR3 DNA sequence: TGCAGCGTTGAAGTCGGCAGGCAAGCCTACGGGCAGTACTTC.

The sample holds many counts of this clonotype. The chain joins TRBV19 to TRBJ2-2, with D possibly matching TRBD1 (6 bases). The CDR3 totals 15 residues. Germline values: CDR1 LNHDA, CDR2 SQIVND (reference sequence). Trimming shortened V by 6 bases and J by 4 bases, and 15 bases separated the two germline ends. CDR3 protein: CASSIQVGATGELFF. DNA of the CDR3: TGTGCCAGTAGCATACAGGTGGGGGCCACCGGGGAGCTGTTTTTT. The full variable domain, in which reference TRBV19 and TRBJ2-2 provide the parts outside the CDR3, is DGGITQSPKYLFRKEGQNVTLSCEQNLNHDAMYWYRQDPGQGLRLIYYSQIVNDFQKGDIAEGYSVSREKKESFPLTVTSAQKNPTAFYLCASSIQVGATGELFFGEGSRLTVL.

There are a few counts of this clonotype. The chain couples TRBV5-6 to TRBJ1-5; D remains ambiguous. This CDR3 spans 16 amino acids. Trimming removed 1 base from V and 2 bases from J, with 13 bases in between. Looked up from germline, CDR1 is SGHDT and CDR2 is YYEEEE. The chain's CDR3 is CASSLYEVGGNQPQHF. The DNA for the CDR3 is TGTGCCAGCAGCTTGTACGAGGTCGGGGGCAATCAGCCCCAGCATTTT.

The CDR3, as DNA: TGTGCCACCCGGCGCTCGGGGGGAAGGTACGAGCAGTACTTC. Translating it yields CATRRSGGRYEQYF. The chain links TRBV6-1 to TRBJ2-7; 7 nucleotides align to TRBD2. This CDR3 comprises 14 residues. Germline V gene sequence: CDR1 MNHNS, CDR2 SASEGT. With V trimmed by 10 bases and J by 4 bases, 13 bases remained unmatched.

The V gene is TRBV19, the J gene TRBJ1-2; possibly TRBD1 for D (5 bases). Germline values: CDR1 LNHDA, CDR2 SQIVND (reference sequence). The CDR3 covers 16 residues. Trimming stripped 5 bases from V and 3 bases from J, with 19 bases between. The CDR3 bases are TGTGCCAGTAGTTTCTTCCCGACAGAAACTGACTATGGCTACACCTTC. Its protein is CASSFFPTETDYGYTF.

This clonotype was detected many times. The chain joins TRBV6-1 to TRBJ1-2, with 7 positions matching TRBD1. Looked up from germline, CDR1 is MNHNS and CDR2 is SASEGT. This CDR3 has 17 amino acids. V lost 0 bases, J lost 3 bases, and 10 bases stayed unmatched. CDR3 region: CASSEAHGQTGHYGYTF. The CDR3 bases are TGTGCCAGCAGTGAAGCGCATGGGCAGACAGGGCACTATGGCTACACCTTC.

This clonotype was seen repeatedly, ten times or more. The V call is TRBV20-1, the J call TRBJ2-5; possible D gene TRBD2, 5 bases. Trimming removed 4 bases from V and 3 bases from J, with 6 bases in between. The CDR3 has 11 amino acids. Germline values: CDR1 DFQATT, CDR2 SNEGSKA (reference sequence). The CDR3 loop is CSAKREETQYF. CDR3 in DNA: TGCAGTGCTAAGAGGGAAGAGACCCAGTACTTC.

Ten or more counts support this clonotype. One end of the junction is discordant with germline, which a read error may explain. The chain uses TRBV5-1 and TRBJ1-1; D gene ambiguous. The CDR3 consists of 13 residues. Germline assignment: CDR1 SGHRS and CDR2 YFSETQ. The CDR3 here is CASSLAGATVLIF. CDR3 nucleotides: TGCGCCAGCAGCTTGGCGGGCGCCACCGTTTTAATCTTT. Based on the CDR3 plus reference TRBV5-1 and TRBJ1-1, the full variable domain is KAGVTQTPRYLIKTRGQQVTLSCSPISGHRSVSWYQQTPGQGLQFLFEYFSETQRNKGNFPGRFSGRQFSNSRSEMNVSTLELGDSALYLCASSLAGATVLIFGQGTRLTVV.

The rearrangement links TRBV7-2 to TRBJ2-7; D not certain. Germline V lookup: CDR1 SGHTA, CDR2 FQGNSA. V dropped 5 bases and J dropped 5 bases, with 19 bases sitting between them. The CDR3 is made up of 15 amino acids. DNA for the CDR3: TGTGCCAGCAGCCCCCAGACATCCCGAGAAGACGAGCAGTACTTC. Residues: CASSPQTSREDEQYF.

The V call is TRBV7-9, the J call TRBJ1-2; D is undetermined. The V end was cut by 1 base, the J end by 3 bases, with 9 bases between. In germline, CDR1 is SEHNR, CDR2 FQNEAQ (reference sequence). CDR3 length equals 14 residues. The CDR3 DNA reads TGTGCCAGCAGCTTAGATTTAGTAGACTATGGCTACACCTTC. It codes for CASSLDLVDYGYTF. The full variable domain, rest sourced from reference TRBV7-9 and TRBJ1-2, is DTGVSQNPRHKITKRGQNVTFRCDPISEHNRLYWYRQTLGQGPEFLTYFQNEAQLEKSRLLSDRFSAERPKGSFSTLEIQRTEQGDSAMYLCASSLDLVDYGYTFGSGTRLTVV.

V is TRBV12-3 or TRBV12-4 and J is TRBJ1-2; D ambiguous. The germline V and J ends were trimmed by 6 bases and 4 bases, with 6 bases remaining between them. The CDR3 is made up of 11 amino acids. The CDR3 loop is CASSKSYGYTF. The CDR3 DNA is TGTGCCAGCAGCAAGTCCTATGGCTACACCTTC.

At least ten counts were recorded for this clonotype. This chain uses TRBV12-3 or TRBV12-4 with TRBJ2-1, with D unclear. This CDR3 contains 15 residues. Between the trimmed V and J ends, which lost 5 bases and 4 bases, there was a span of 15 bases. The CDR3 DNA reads TGTGCCAGCAGTCTCCCCCCACCCTTATACAATGAGCAGTTCTTC. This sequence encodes CASSLPPPLYNEQFF.

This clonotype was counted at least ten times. The DNA of the CDR3 is TGCAGTGCTAGAACTATGGGAGATACGCAGTATTTT. Encoded protein: CSARTMGDTQYF. The chain employs TRBV20-1 and TRBJ2-3; D is undetermined. Germline CDR1 reads DFQATT; CDR2 reads SNEGSKA (reference sequence). Between the trimmed V and J ends, which lost 2 bases and 5 bases, there was a span of 8 bases. CDR3 length: 12 amino acids.

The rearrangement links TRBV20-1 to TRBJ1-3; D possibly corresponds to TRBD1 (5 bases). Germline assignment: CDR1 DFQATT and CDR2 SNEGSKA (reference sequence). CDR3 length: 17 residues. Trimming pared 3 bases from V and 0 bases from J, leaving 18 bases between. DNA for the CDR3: TGCAGTGCTAGCCGCGGAGGGGCGGTGAGCTCTGGAAACACCATATATTTT. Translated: CSASRGGAVSSGNTIYF.

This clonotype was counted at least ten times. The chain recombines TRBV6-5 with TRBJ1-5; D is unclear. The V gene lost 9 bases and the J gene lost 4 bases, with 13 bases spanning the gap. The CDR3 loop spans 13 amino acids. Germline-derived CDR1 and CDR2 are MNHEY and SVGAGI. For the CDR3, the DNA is TGTGCCAGTCGCCCGGACCGAAATCAGCCCCAGCATTTT. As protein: CASRPDRNQPQHF.

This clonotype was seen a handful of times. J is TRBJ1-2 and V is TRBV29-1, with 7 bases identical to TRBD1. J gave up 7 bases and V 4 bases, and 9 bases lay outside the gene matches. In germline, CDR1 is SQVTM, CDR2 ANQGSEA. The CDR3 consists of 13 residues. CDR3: CSVADRDWGGYTF. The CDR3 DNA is TGCAGCGTTGCCGACAGGGATTGGGGTGGCTACACCTTC.

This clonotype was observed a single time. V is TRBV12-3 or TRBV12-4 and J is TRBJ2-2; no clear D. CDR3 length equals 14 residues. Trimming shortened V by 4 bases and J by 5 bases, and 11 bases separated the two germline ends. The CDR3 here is CASSSPMETGELFF. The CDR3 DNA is TGTGCCAGCAGTTCCCCAATGGAAACCGGGGAGCTGTTTTTT.

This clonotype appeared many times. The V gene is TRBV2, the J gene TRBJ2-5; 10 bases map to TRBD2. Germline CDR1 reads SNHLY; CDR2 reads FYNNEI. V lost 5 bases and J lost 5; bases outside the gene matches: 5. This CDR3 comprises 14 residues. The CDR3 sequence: CASSTGTSVETQYF. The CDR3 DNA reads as TGTGCCAGCAGTACCGGGACTAGCGTTGAGACCCAGTACTTC.